This T cell receptor (beta chain) was sequenced for a study of response to subunit inactivated influenza vaccine. Whole-study results and caveats: Seasonal influenza vaccination, on each occasion, was suggested by the authors to recruit few new T cells.

This clonotype was observed once. What it binds is not known. CDR3 length equals 13 residues. TCRdb recomputed calls from the RT-PCR reads with MiXCR, one row per CDR3 protein. The sample shows more than 200,000 distinct CDR3 sequences, 12% of them seen only once. This material consisted of non-naive T cells sorted from PBMCs, taken approximately 15 days before vaccination. This TCR was sampled from a middle-aged man who received an inactivated influenza vaccine. V gene TRBV12-3 or TRBV12-4 combines with J gene TRBJ2-7; D not certain. The DNA end is more similar to TRBJ2-1, so the J call may be wrong. This CDR3 reads CASSYRPPYEQFF. The CDR3 nucleotides are TGTGCCAGCAGCTACAGACCTCCCTACGAGCAGTTCTTC.